The clone carrying this T cell receptor beta chain was counted only a few times. The data derive from a study of blood T cell repertoires in COVID-19. Study in general: Samples representing acute and convalescent COVID-19 were sourced from the United States, Italy and Spain. T cells, B-cell-depleted T cells, or PBMCs supplied cDNA or gDNA.

The germline V gene encodes CDR1 SGHRS and CDR2 YFSETQ. The CDR3 length is 16 residues. V lost 5 bases and J 3 bases, leaving 21 bases between the germline ends. This table comes from immunoSEQ multiplex PCR, and its TCRdb copy is limited to in-frame clones, with some not included. The profile shows under 250,000 clones, roughly four fifths of them singletons. This rearrangement joins TRBV5-1 to TRBJ2-7; D might be TRBD2 (5 bases). The sample taken for sequencing was peripheral blood. This TCR derives from a woman in her forties with acute or convalescent COVID-19. For the CDR3, the DNA is TGCGCCAGCAGTGTCCTCGGGGTCTCACGGGGCTACGAGCAGTACTTC. Translated: CASSVLGVSRGYEQYF. Using reference TRBV5-1 and TRBJ2-7 for the parts outside the CDR3, the full variable domain is KAGVTQTPRYLIKTRGQQVTLSCSPISGHRSVSWYQQTPGQGLQFLFEYFSETQRNKGNFPGRFSGRQFSNSRSEMNVSTLELGDSALYLCASSVLGVSRGYEQYFGPGTRLTVT.